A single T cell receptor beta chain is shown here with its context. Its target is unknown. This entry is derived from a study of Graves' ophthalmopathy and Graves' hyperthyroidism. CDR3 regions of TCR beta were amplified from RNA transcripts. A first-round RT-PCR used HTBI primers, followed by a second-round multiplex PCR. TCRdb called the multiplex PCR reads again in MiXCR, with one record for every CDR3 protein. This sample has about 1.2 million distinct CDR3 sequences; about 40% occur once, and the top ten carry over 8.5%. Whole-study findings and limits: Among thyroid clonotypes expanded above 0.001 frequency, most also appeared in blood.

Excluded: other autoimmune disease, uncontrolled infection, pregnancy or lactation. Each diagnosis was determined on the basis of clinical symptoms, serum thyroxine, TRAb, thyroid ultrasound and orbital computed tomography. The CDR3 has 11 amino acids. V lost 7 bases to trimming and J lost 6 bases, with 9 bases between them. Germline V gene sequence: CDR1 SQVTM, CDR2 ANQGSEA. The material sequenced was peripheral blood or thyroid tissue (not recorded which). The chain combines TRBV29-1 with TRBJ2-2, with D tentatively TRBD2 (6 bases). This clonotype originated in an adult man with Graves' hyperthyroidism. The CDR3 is CSAGTPGELFF. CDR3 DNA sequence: TGCAGCGCAGGGACTCCCGGGGAGCTGTTTTTT.